The 16 T cell receptor beta chains in this list originate from one sample, sequenced in a study of PD-1 blockade in classical Hodgkin lymphoma. Following autologous stem cell transplantation, relapse occurred in every patient, and exposure to brentuximab vedotin varied. TCRdb's copy holds only in-frame clones and misses some; the assay was immunoSEQ multiplex PCR. The data hold 20,000 to 30,000 clones, with roughly 80% observed a single time. The sample was peripheral blood mononuclear cells (PBMCs), taken before the second cycle of nivolumab. These receptors all come from a human donor with classical Hodgkin lymphoma.

CDR3 region: CASSDPGSTDTQYF. The CDR3 DNA follows: TGTGCCAGCAGTGATCCCGGTAGCACAGATACGCAGTATTTT. The V call is TRBV2, the J call TRBJ2-3; D is undetermined. V was clipped by 3 bases and J by 0 bases, with 7 bases between them. Germline loops: CDR1 SNHLY, CDR2 FYNNEI. The CDR3 length is 14 residues.

This clone has only a few counts. The J gene is TRBJ2-1, the V gene TRBV2, with TRBD2 matching over 9 bases. The CDR3 length is 17 residues. V dropped 2 bases and J dropped 1; count of bases not matched to a gene: 6. Germline-derived CDR1 and CDR2 are SNHLY and FYNNEI. The CDR3 reads CASSEWPSGVSYNEQFF. CDR3 DNA: TGTGCCAGCAGTGAATGGCCTAGCGGGGTGTCCTACAATGAGCAGTTCTTC.

Concerning this clone: This same CDR3 is encoded by further DNA sequences in the sample. V gene TRBV4-3 combines with J gene TRBJ2-1; D is unclear. Trimming shortened V by 4 bases and J by 2 bases, and 12 bases separated the two germline ends. CDR1 and CDR2 (germline): LGHNA, YSLEER. The CDR3 sequence is 15 residues long. Here the CDR3 reads CASSLNTAPYNEQFF. In DNA form, the CDR3 reads TGCGCCAGCAGCCTAAATACGGCCCCCTACAATGAGCAGTTCTTC.

CDR3 residues: CASSLGDKNEKLFF. Here the CDR3 DNA reads TGTGCCAGCAGCTTGGGGGACAAAAATGAAAAACTGTTTTTT. The chain carries TRBV5-6 and TRBJ1-4, with D possibly being TRBD1 (6 bases). There are 14 residues in the CDR3. From germline, CDR1 is SGHDT and CDR2 YYEEEE. The V end was cut by 0 bases, the J end by 5 bases, with 8 bases between. Together with reference TRBV5-6 and TRBJ1-4, the CDR3 gives the full variable domain: DAGVTQSPTHLIKTRGQQVTLRCSPKSGHDTVSWYQQALGQGPQFIFQYYEEEERQRGNFPDRFSGHQFPNYSSELNVNALLLGDSALYLCASSLGDKNEKLFFGSGTQLSVL.

This chain connects TRBV5-4 to TRBJ1-1; D unresolved. The germline V gene encodes CDR1 SGHNT and CDR2 YYREEE (reference sequence). Between the trimmed V and J ends, which lost 4 bases and 11 bases, there was a span of 24 bases. The CDR3 has 15 amino acids. CDR3 amino acids: CASSHSPSGEGGAFF. Written as DNA, the CDR3 is TGTGCCAGCAGCCATTCCCCATCTGGTGAGGGTGGGGCTTTCTTT.

This clone was counted a single time. V and J are TRBV6-5 and TRBJ1-4; TRBD1 aligns across 10 bases. Germline values: CDR1 MNHEY, CDR2 SVGAGI. The CDR3 has 15 residues. V was clipped by 6 bases and J by 4 bases; unmatched bases: 5. The DNA of the CDR3 is TGTGCCAGCAGGACCGGGACAGGGGTTAATGAAAAACTGTTTTTT. It codes for CASRTGTGVNEKLFF.

The V and J genes are TRBV20-1 and TRBJ2-7; 8 positions agree with TRBD1. Germline CDR1 and CDR2: DFQATT and SNEGSKA (reference sequence). The CDR3 loop spans 11 amino acids. Trimming cost V 5 bases and J 6 bases; bases outside gene matches: 3. The CDR3 DNA reads TGCAGTGCTGGACAGGGTACCGAGCAGTACTTC. It specifies CSAGQGTEQYF.

This chain links TRBV18 with TRBJ2-2; TRBD1 aligns across 10 bases. The CDR3 sequence is 14 residues long. J was trimmed by 7 bases and V by 3 bases; bases with no gene match: 2. Germline V gene lookup returns CDR1 KGHSH and CDR2 LQKENI. In DNA, the CDR3 is TGTGCCAGCTCACCGGACAGGGGGAACGGGGAGCTGTTTTTT. This encodes CASSPDRGNGELFF. The full variable domain, rest sourced from reference TRBV18 and TRBJ2-2, is NAGVMQNPRHLVRRRGQEARLRCSPMKGHSHVYWYRQLPEEGLKFMVYLQKENIIDESGMPKERFSAEFPKEGPSILRIQQVVRGDSAAYFCASSPDRGNGELFFGEGSRLTVL.

This chain connects TRBV20-1 to TRBJ1-2, with D unclear. The V end lost 4 bases, the J end lost 3 bases, and 0 bases lay between the germline ends. The germline V gene has CDR1 DFQATT and CDR2 SNEGSKA (reference sequence). The CDR3 spans 9 residues. Written as DNA, the CDR3 is TGCAGTGCTAACTATGGCTACACCTTC. This codes for CSANYGYTF.

The genes are TRBV11-1 and TRBJ2-1, with 12 bases lining up with TRBD2. V trimming: 4 bases; J trimming: 3 bases; junction bases outside the gene matches: 4. The CDR3 is made up of 16 amino acids. Looked up from germline, CDR1 is SGHAT and CDR2 is FQDESV (reference sequence). The CDR3 nucleotides read TGTGCCAGCAGCTCCTCGACTAGCGGGGGCTACAATGAGCAGTTCTTC. It encodes CASSSSTSGGYNEQFF. The complete variable domain, with remaining parts taken from reference TRBV11-1 and TRBJ2-1, reads EAEVAQSPRYKITEKSQAVAFWCDPISGHATLYWYRQILGQGPELLVQFQDESVVDDSQLPKDRFSAERLKGVDSTLKIQPAELGDSAMYLCASSSSTSGGYNEQFFGPGTRLTVL.

The chain is built from TRBV6-6 and TRBJ2-7, with D tentatively TRBD1 (6 bases). V dropped 5 bases and J dropped 2 bases, with 7 bases sitting between them. The CDR3 runs to 12 residues. CDR1 MNHNY and CDR2 SVGAGI come from the germline V gene (reference sequence). The CDR3 sequence: CASSNRAYEQYF. CDR3 DNA: TGTGCCAGCAGTAACAGGGCCTACGAGCAGTACTTC.

J is TRBJ2-7 and V is TRBV9; 10 bases are a match to TRBD1. The CDR3 totals 14 residues. V shed 3 bases, J shed 4 bases, and the junction held 4 bases outside the gene matches. Germline-derived CDR1 and CDR2 are SGDLS and YYNGEE. The CDR3 DNA reads as TGTGCCAGCAGCGCTGGACAGGGGGGATACGAGCAGTACTTC. This sequence encodes CASSAGQGGYEQYF. Complete variable domain (other parts from reference TRBV9 and TRBJ2-7): DSGVTQTPKHLITATGQRVTLRCSPRSGDLSVYWYQQSLDQGLQFLIQYYNGEERAKGNILERFSAQQFPDLHSELNLSSLELGDSALYFCASSAGQGGYEQYFGPGTRLTVT.

The chain combines TRBV7-2 with TRBJ2-5, with 10 bases fitting TRBD2. The CDR3 is made up of 16 amino acids. The V gene end was trimmed by 6 bases and the J gene end by 5 bases; junction bases not matched to a gene: 12. Germline V gives CDR1 SGHTA, CDR2 FQGNSA. The CDR3: CASSLGVAGGPETQYF. The CDR3 coding sequence is TGTGCCAGCAGTCTAGGGGTAGCGGGGGGCCCGGAGACCCAGTACTTC.

Points on this clone: The sample carries other DNA sequences with the same CDR3. The chain links TRBV5-1 to TRBJ1-6; TRBD1 aligns across 9 bases. J was trimmed by 7 bases and V by 0 bases; bases with no gene match: 5. The CDR3 is 16 amino acids. Looked up from germline, CDR1 is SGHRS and CDR2 is YFSETQ. Here the CDR3 DNA reads TGCGCCAGCAGCTTGGGTCTGGGACAGGGAAATTCACCCCTCCACTTT. Translated: CASSLGLGQGNSPLHF.

CDR3 DNA: TGTGCCAGCAGCGTAGCCACCGGGACAGGAGGCTCCTACGAGCAGTACTTC. Translated, it gives CASSVATGTGGSYEQYF. The rearrangement joins TRBV9 to TRBJ2-7; TRBD1 matches 8 bases. This CDR3 has 17 residues. The germline V gene encodes CDR1 SGDLS and CDR2 YYNGEE. V gave up 0 bases and J gave up 0 bases; unmatched junction bases: 8.

This chain connects TRBV5-6 to TRBJ1-3; 10 nucleotides line up with TRBD1. This CDR3 is built from 16 residues. Looked up from germline, CDR1 is SGHDT and CDR2 is YYEEEE. V dropped 4 bases and J dropped 1; count of bases not matched to a gene: 5. CDR3 DNA sequence: TGTGCCAGCAGCGACCGGGACAGGGGTTCTGGAAACACCATATATTTT. Amino acids: CASSDRDRGSGNTIYF.